This T cell receptor beta chain derives from a study of cytomegalovirus exposure and HLA in healthy donors. PCR involved 60 Vbeta and 13 Jbeta primers. Libraries were prepared by immunoSEQ multiplex PCR; TCRdb keeps only in-frame clonotypes and omits some of them. The sample gives around 150,000 clones, roughly 82% of which show up once; approximately 12% is in the top ten. The CDR3 has 15 amino acids. Trimming pared 2 bases from V and 2 bases from J, leaving 13 bases between. From germline, CDR1 is ENHRY and CDR2 SYGVKD. Source material: PBMCs. This TCR was sampled from a man aged 45 to 65 in good health and CMV-seropositive. The rearrangement links TRBV10-3 to TRBJ2-7; D may be TRBD1 (6 bases). CDR3 DNA sequence: TGTGCCATCAGTGAGGGGGGCGGAGGACCCTACGAGCAGTACTTC. The encoded protein is CAISEGGGGPYEQYF.